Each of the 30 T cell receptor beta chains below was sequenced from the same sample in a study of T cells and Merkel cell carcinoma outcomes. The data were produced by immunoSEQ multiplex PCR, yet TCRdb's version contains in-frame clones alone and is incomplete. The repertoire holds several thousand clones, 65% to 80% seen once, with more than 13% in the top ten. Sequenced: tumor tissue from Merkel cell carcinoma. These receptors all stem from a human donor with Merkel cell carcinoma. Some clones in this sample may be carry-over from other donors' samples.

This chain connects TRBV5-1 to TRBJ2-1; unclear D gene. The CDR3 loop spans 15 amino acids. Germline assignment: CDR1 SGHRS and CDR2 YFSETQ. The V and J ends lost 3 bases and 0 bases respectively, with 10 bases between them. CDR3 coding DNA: TGCGCCAGCAGCTCCGGGTCAAGCTCCTACAATGAGCAGTTCTTC. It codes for CASSSGSSSYNEQFF. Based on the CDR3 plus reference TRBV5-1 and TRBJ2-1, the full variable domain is KAGVTQTPRYLIKTRGQQVTLSCSPISGHRSVSWYQQTPGQGLQFLFEYFSETQRNKGNFPGRFSGRQFSNSRSEMNVSTLELGDSALYLCASSSGSSSYNEQFFGPGTRLTVL.

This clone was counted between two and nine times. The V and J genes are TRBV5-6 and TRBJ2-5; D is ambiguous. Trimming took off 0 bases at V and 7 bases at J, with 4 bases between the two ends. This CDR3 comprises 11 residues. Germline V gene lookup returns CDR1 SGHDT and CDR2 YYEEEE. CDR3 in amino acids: CASSLGGTQYF. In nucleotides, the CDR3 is TGTGCCAGCAGCTTGGGAGGGACCCAGTACTTC.

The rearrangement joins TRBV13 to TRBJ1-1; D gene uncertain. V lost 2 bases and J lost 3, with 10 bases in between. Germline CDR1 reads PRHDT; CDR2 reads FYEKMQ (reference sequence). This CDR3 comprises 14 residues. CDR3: CASSLSRDYTEAFF. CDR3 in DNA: TGTGCCAGCAGCTTAAGCCGGGATTACACTGAAGCTTTCTTT. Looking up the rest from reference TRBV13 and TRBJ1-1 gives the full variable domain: AAGVIQSPRHLIKEKRETATLKCYPIPRHDTVYWYQQGPGQDPQFLISFYEKMQSDKGSIPDRFSAQQFSDYHSELNMSSLELGDSALYFCASSLSRDYTEAFFGQGTRLTVV.

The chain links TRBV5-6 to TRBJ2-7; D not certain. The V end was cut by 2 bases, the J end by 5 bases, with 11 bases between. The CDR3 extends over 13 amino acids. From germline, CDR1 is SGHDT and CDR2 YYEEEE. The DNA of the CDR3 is TGTGCCAGCAGCTTACCGATGGTGGACGAGCAGTACTTC. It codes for CASSLPMVDEQYF.

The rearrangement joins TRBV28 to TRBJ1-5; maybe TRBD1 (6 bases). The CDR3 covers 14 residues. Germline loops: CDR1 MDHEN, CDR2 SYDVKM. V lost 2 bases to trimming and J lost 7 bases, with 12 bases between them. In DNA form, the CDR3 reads TGTGCCAGCAGTTTAGGACTAGGGGGGCAGCCCCAGCATTTT. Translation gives CASSLGLGGQPQHF.

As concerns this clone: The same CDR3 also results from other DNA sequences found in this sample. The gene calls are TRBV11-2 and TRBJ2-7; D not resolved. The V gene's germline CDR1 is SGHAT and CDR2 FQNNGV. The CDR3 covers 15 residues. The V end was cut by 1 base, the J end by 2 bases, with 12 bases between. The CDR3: CASSLGTAGPYEQYF. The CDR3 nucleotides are TGTGCCAGCAGCTTAGGGACGGCCGGGCCCTACGAGCAGTACTTC.

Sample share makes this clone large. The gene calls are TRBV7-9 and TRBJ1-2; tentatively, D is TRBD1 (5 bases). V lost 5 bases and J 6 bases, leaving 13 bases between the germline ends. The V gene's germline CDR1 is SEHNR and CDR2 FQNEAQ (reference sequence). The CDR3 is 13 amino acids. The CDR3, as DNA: TGTGCCAGCAGCCCCTCCGGGGGGGATGGCTACACCTTC. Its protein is CASSPSGGDGYTF.

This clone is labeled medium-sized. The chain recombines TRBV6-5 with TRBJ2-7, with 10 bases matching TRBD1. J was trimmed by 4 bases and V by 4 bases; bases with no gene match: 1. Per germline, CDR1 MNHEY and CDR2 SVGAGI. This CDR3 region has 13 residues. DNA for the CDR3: TGTGCCAGCAGTTTGGGACAGGGGTACGAGCAGTACTTC. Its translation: CASSLGQGYEQYF.

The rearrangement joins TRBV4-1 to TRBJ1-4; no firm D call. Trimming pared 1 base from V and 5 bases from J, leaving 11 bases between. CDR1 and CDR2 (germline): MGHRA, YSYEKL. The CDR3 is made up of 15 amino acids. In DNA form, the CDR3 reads TGCGCCAGCAGCCAAGGGGCAGGTGGGAATGAAAAACTGTTTTTT. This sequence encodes CASSQGAGGNEKLFF.

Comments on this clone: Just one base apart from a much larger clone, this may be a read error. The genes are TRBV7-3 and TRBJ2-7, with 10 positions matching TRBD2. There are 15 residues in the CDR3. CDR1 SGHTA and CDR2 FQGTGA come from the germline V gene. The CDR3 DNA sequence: TGTGCCAGCAACTTAACAGGTGGACTAGCGGACGAGCAGTACTTC. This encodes CASNLTGGLADEQYF.

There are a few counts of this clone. This CDR3 reads CASSWHEQYF. CDR3 sequence (DNA): TGTGCCAGCAGTTGGCACGAGCAGTACTTC. This chain joins TRBV2 and TRBJ2-7; no reliable D call. This CDR3 has 10 amino acids. Germline assignment: CDR1 SNHLY and CDR2 FYNNEI. Trimming shortened V by 5 bases and J by 5 bases, and 4 bases separated the two germline ends.

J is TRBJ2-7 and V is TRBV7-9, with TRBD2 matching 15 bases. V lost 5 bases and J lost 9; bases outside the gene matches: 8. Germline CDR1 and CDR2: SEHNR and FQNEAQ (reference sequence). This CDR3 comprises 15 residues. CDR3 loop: CASSPFPGLAGGQYF. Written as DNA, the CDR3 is TGTGCCAGCAGCCCTTTTCCGGGACTAGCGGGAGGGCAGTACTTC.

The DNA of the CDR3 is TGTGCCACTCAAAGGACAAGGGGCTTGAATGAGCAGTTCTTC. Protein sequence: CATQRTRGLNEQFF. This chain links TRBV19 with TRBJ2-1, with D tentatively TRBD1 (5 bases). The germline V and J ends were trimmed by 10 bases and 7 bases, with 20 bases remaining between them. Germline assignment: CDR1 LNHDA and CDR2 SQIVND (reference sequence). This CDR3 has 14 residues.

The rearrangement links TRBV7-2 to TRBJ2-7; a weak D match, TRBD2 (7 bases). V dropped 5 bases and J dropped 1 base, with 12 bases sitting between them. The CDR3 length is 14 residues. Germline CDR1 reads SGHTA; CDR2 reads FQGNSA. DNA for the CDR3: TGTGCCAGCAGCCAGGGGAGGGTATCCTACGAGCAGTACTTC. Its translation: CASSQGRVSYEQYF.

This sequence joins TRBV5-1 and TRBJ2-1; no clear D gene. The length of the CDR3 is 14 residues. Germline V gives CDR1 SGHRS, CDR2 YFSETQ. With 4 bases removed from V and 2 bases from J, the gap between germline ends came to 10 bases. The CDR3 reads CASSGEYPYNEQFF. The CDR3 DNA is TGCGCCAGCAGCGGGGAATATCCCTACAATGAGCAGTTCTTC. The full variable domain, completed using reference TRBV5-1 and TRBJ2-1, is KAGVTQTPRYLIKTRGQQVTLSCSPISGHRSVSWYQQTPGQGLQFLFEYFSETQRNKGNFPGRFSGRQFSNSRSEMNVSTLELGDSALYLCASSGEYPYNEQFFGPGTRLTVL.

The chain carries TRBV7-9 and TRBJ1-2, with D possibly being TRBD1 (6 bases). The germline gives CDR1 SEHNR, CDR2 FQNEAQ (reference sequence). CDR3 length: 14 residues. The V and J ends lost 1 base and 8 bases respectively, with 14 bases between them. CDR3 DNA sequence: TGTGCCAGCAGCTTAGATCCCCCGGGGGCCGGCTACACCTTC. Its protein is CASSLDPPGAGYTF.

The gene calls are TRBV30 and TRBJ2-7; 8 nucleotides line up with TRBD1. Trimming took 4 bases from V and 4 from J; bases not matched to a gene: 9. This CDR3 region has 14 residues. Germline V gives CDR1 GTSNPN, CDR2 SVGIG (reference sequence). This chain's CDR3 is CAWTRGRGRYEQYF. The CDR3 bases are TGTGCCTGGACAAGGGGCAGGGGGCGATACGAGCAGTACTTC.

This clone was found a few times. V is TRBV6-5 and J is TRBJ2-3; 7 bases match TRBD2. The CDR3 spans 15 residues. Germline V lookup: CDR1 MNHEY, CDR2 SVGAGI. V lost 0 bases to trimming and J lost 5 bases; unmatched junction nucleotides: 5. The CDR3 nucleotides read TGTGCCAGCAGTTACTCTCGCGGGAGTGGAGATACGCAGTATTTT. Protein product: CASSYSRGSGDTQYF.

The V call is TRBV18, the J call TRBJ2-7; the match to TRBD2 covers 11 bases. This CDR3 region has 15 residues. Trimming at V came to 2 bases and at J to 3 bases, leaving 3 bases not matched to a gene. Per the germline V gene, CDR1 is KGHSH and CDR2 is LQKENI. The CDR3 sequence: CASSPELAGVYEQYF. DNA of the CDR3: TGTGCCAGCTCACCAGAACTAGCGGGGGTCTACGAGCAGTACTTC.

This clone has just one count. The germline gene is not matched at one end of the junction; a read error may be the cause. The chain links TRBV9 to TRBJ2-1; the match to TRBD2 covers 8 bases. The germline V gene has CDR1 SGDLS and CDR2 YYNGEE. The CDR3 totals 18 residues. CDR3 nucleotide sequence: TGTGTCAGCAGCGTAGCTCCCACGGGAGGGAGGGGGTACAATGAGCAGTTCTTC. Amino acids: CVSSVAPTGGRGYNEQFF. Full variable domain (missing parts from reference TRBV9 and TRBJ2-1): DSGVTQTPKHLITATGQRVTLRCSPRSGDLSVYWYQQSLDQGLQFLIQYYNGEERAKGNILERFSAQQFPDLHSELNLSSLELGDSALYFCVSSVAPTGGRGYNEQFFGPGTRLTVL.

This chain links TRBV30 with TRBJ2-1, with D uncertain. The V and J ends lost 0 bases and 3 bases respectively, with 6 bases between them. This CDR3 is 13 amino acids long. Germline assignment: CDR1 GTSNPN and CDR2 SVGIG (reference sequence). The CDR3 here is CAWSVADYNEQFF. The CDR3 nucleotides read TGTGCCTGGAGTGTAGCCGACTACAATGAGCAGTTCTTC.

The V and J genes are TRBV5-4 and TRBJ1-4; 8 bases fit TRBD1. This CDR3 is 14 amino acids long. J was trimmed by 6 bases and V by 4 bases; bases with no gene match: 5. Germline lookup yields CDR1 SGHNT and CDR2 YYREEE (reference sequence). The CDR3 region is CASSPDRADEKLFF. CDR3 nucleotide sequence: TGTGCCAGCAGCCCGGACAGGGCAGATGAAAAACTGTTTTTT.

The CDR3 spells CAWSVTSGAQETQYF. CDR3 bases: TGTGCCTGGAGTGTGACTAGCGGGGCACAAGAGACCCAGTACTTC. The rearrangement uses TRBV30 and TRBJ2-5; 11 nucleotides agree with TRBD2. The junction had 2 bases not matched to a gene; V was cut back by 0 bases and J by 2 bases. The CDR3 covers 15 residues. Germline CDR1 GTSNPN, CDR2 SVGIG (reference sequence). The full variable domain, with the rest looked up from reference TRBV30 and TRBJ2-5, is SQTIHQWPATLVQPVGSPLSLECTVEGTSNPNLYWYRQAAGRGLQLLFYSVGIGQISSEVPQNLSASRPQDRQFILSSKKLLLSDSGFYLCAWSVTSGAQETQYFGPGTRLLVL.

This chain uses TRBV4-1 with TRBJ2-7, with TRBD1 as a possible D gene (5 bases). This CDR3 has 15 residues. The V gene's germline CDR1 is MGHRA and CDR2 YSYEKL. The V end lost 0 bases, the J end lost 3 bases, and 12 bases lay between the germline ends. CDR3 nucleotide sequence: TGCGCCAGCAGCCAAGATGCCCCAGGGATCTACGAGCAGTACTTC. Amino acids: CASSQDAPGIYEQYF.

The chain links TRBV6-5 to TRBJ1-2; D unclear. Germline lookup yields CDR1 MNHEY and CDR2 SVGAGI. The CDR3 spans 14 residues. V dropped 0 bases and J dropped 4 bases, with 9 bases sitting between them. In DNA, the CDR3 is TGTGCCAGCAGTTACTCTAGGTTTGGCTATGGCTACACCTTC. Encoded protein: CASSYSRFGYGYTF.

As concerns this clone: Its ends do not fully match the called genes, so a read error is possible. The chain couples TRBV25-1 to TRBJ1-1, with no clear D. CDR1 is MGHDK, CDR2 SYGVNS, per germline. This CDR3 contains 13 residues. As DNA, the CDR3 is TGTGCCAGCAGTCAATACCGGGACACTGAAGCTTTCTTT. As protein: CASSQYRDTEAFF.

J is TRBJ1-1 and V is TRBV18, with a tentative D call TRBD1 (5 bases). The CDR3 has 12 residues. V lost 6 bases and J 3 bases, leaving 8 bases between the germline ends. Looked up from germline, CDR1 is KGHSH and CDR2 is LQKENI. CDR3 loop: CASSTGYTEAFF. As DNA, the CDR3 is TGTGCCAGCTCCACAGGTTACACTGAAGCTTTCTTT.

DNA of the CDR3: TGTGCCAGCAGTGTCCGCTCGGCGGGGGAGACCCAGTACTTC. Protein sequence: CASSVRSAGETQYF. This chain joins TRBV27 and TRBJ2-5, with a tentative D call TRBD2 (6 bases). CDR3 length: 14 residues. V lost 5 bases, J lost 5 bases, and 15 bases lay in between. The germline V gene encodes CDR1 MNHEY and CDR2 SMNVEV (reference sequence).

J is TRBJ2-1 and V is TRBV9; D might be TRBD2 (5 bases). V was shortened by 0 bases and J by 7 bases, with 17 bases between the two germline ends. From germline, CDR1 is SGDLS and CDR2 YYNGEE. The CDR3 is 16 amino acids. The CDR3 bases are TGTGCCAGCAGCGTAGAGGTAGGCCTAGCTCTGAATGAGCAGTTCTTC. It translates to CASSVEVGLALNEQFF.

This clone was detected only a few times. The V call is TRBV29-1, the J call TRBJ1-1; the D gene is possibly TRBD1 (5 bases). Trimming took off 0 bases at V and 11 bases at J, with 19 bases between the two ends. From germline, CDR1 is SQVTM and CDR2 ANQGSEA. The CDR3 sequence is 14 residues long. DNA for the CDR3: TGCAGCGTTGAAGATTTCGGACACATGGGAGGGGCTTTCTTT. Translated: CSVEDFGHMGGAFF.